The rows below give T cell receptor beta chains drawn from one sample of a study of T cells in Graves' hyperthyroidism and ophthalmopathy. MiXCR was run by TCRdb on the multiplex PCR reads, yielding one entry per CDR3 protein. Of over 350,000 distinct CDR3 sequences in the sample, about 14% are singletons; the top ten hold less than 15%. The sequenced sample was blood. These receptors came from a man younger than 35 with Graves' ophthalmopathy. Both conserved end residues are part of each CDR3. D genes are given only for firm matches. Rows may omit the clone size; those that give it use once, few, many or a size class.

TRBV6-5,TRBD2,TRBJ2-7,NA,TGTGCCAGCAGTTCCGGGACTACCGGGAACGAGCAGTACTTC,CASSSGTTGNEQYF
TRBV6-5,NA,TRBJ2-7,many,TGTGCCAGCAGTTACTCGCAGGGTCTGGAGCAGTACTTC,CASSYSQGLEQYF
TRBV5-1,TRBD1,TRBJ1-6,few,TGCGCCAGCAGCTTGGACAGGGGGAGAAATTCACCCCTCCACTTT,CASSLDRGRNSPLHF
TRBV7-3,TRBD2,TRBJ2-7,NA,TGTGCCAGCTCCACCTTAGCGGGAGGGCCTTACGAGCAGTACTTC,CASSTLAGGPYEQYF
TRBV7-8,NA,TRBJ2-2,many,TGTGCCAGCAACCTTCTGGCGCCGAACACCGGGGAGCTGTTTTTT,CASNLLAPNTGELFF
TRBV6-1,NA,TRBJ2-5,NA,TGTGCCAGCGGGTTGGATTCCATGGGGACCCAGTACTTC,CASGLDSMGTQYF
TRBV29-1,NA,TRBJ1-4,once,TGCAGCGTTAGGGGGGGCTCGACTAATGAAAAACTGTTTTTT,CSVRGGSTNEKLFF
TRBV7-3,NA,TRBJ2-2,few,TGTGCCAGCAGCTTAACTAGCGGCCACACTAACACCGGGGAGCTGTTTTTT,CASSLTSGHTNTGELFF
TRBV6-2/TRBV6-3,NA,TRBJ1-1,few,TGTGCCAGCAGAGACCAAACAGGGTACACTGAAGCTTTCTTT,CASRDQTGYTEAFF
TRBV11-2,NA,TRBJ1-6,many,TGTGCCAGCAGCCCCACAGGGAGCTCCTATAATTCACCCCTCCACTTT,CASSPTGSSYNSPLHF
TRBV5-1,TRBD2,TRBJ2-7,many,TGCGCCAGCAGCTTGGGACCAGCGGGAGGCGAGCAGTACTTC,CASSLGPAGGEQYF
TRBV28,NA,TRBJ2-3,once,TGTGCCAGCAGCCCAGTGGCGGAGACAGATACGCAGTATTTT,CASSPVAETDTQYF
TRBV5-4,TRBD2,TRBJ2-5,NA,TGTGCCAGCAGCCCGACTAGCGGGGGATACAAAGAGACCCAGTACTTC,CASSPTSGGYKETQYF
TRBV15,TRBD1,TRBJ2-3,many,TGTGCCACCAGCAGAGAAGGAGGGTGGACAGGGACCTACCCCGGCACAGATACGCAGTATTTT,CATSREGGWTGTYPGTDTQYF
TRBV11-3,TRBD1,TRBJ2-7,many,TGTGCCAGCAGCGGCTTCGGGACAGGGATTCGGAACGAGCAGTACTTC,CASSGFGTGIRNEQYF
TRBV5-5,TRBD1,TRBJ2-5,many,TGTGCCAGCAGCTTTCGGGACAGGGCGATCTTTGAGACCCAGTACTTC,CASSFRDRAIFETQYF
TRBV11-1,NA,TRBJ2-3,many,TGTGCCAGCAGCTTGGTCCTGATGTCGGGGAGCACAGATACGCAGTATTTT,CASSLVLMSGSTDTQYF
TRBV4-1,TRBD2,TRBJ2-3,many,TGCGCCAGCAGCCAAGGACTAGCGGGAACGCGATATACGCAGTATTTT,CASSQGLAGTRYTQYF
TRBV20-1,TRBD2,TRBJ2-1,many,TGCAGTGCTAGCTCTGGGGCTAGCGGGGGACACAATGAGCAGTTCTTC,CSASSGASGGHNEQFF
TRBV19,NA,TRBJ1-1,many,TGTGCCAGTAGTGAAATCAGGGACACTGAAGCTTTCTTT,CASSEIRDTEAFF
TRBV28,NA,TRBJ2-7,many,TGTGCCAGCAGTTCGAGAATGGGCGAGCAGTACTTC,CASSSRMGEQYF
TRBV6-2/TRBV6-3,TRBD1,TRBJ2-3,many,TGTGCCAGCGGAAAAGGGGACAGGAGGACAGATACGCAGTATTTT,CASGKGDRRTDTQYF
TRBV19,TRBD1,TRBJ1-4,NA,TGTGCCAGTAGTAACCCGACAGGGGGCAATGAAAAACTGTTTTTT,CASSNPTGGNEKLFF
TRBV20-1,TRBD2,TRBJ2-1,many,TGCAGTGCCTTGACTAGCGGGACGTTAAATGAGCAGTTCTTC,CSALTSGTLNEQFF
TRBV11-2,NA,TRBJ1-1,NA,TGTGCCAGCAGCTTAGTCTGGGGCAGTGGGACTGAAGCTTTCTTT,CASSLVWGSGTEAFF
TRBV7-3,TRBD1,TRBJ2-3,NA,TGTGCCAGCAGCTTATGGGACAGGGGCACAGATACGCAGTATTTT,CASSLWDRGTDTQYF
TRBV11-2,TRBD2,TRBJ2-3,many,TGTGCCAGCAGCCTGCTGGTCGCGGGGGGAATGGATACGCAGTATTTT,CASSLLVAGGMDTQYF
TRBV29-1,TRBD1,TRBJ2-7,many,TGCAGCGTTCGGGACAGGGGGCCCCACGAGCAGTACTTC,CSVRDRGPHEQYF